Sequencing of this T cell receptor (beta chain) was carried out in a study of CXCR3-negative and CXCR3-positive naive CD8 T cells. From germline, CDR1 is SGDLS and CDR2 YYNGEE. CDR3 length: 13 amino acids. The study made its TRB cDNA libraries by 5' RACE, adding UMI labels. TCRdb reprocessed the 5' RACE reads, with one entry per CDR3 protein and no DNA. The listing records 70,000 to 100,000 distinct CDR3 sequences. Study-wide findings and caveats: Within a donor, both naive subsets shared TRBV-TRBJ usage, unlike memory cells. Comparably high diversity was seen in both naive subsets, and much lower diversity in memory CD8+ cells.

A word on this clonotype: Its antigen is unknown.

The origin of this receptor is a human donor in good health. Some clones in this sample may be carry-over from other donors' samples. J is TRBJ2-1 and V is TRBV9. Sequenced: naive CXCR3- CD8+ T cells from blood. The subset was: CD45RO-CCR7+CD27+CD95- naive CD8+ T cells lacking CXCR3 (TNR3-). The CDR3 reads CASSGSRGNEQFF.